This is a list of T cell receptor beta chains from one sample in a study of blood T cell repertoires in COVID-19. Clones were sequenced by immunoSEQ multiplex PCR, and TCRdb holds only the in-frame ones, with some missing. The table lists some 350,000 clones, roughly 89% of them singletons. The sample comprised peripheral blood. Source of these receptors: a man between 18 and 29 years old with active or convalescent COVID-19. Each CDR3 is given with its conserved first and last residue. A D gene is named only where the DNA matches it firmly. Clone size appears in some rows only: once, few, many, or a class for an expanded clone.

V: TRBV28
J: TRBJ1-2
size: .
D: TRBD1
DNA: TGTGCCAGCAGTTCTAACAGGGGATGGGATGGCTACACCTTC
CDR3: CASSSNRGWDGYTF

V: TRBV7-2
J: TRBJ2-7
size: .
D: TRBD2
DNA: TGTGCCAGCAGCTTAGGGACCAACGGGGGGTACGAGCAGTACTTC
CDR3: CASSLGTNGGYEQYF

V: TRBV19
J: TRBJ1-2
size: .
D: .
DNA: TGTGCCAGTAAAGGGGATGGCTACACCTTC
CDR3: CASKGDGYTF

V: TRBV28
J: TRBJ1-2
size: .
D: .
DNA: TGTGCCAGCAGGCTCGGACAGAGGAACTATGGCTACACCTTC
CDR3: CASRLGQRNYGYTF

V: TRBV12-5
J: TRBJ1-2
size: .
D: .
DNA: TGTGCTAGTGGATCGGACAGTTTCTATGGCTACACCTTC
CDR3: CASGSDSFYGYTF

V: TRBV7-6
J: TRBJ1-5
size: .
D: TRBD1
DNA: TGTGCCAGCAGCTTAGACAGGGGAGTCAATCAGCCCCAGCATTTT
CDR3: CASSLDRGVNQPQHF

V: TRBV5-8
J: TRBJ2-1
size: once
D: TRBD1
DNA: TGTGCCAGCCGACCTCGGACAGGGATCGATGAGCAGTTCTTC
CDR3: CASRPRTGIDEQFF

V: TRBV5-1
J: TRBJ2-7
size: once
D: .
DNA: TGCGCCAGCAGCTTAATTGTGTCGGGGTACGAGCAGTACTTC
CDR3: CASSLIVSGYEQYF

V: TRBV5-5
J: TRBJ1-5
size: .
D: TRBD1
DNA: TGTGCCAGCAGCTTGGAAATGACAGGGTTTCAGCCCCAGCATTTT
CDR3: CASSLEMTGFQPQHF

V: TRBV4-1
J: TRBJ2-3
size: .
D: .
DNA: TGCGCCAGCAGCCAATCCGGCCTAGCTCGCACAGATACGCAGTATTTT
CDR3: CASSQSGLARTDTQYF

V: TRBV24-1
J: TRBJ2-2
size: .
D: TRBD2
DNA: TGTGCCACCAGTGTCTCGACTAGCGTCGCCGGGGAGCTGTTTTTT
CDR3: CATSVSTSVAGELFF

V: TRBV19
J: TRBJ1-1
size: .
D: .
DNA: TGTGCCAGTAGTATGCGGGGGATGCGGACTGAAGCTTTCTTT
CDR3: CASSMRGMRTEAFF

V: TRBV3-1/TRBV3-2
J: TRBJ1-5
size: .
D: TRBD1
DNA: TGTGCCAGCAGCCGACATGAGGGGGCTCAGCCCCAGCATTTT
CDR3: CASSRHEGAQPQHF

V: TRBV6-5
J: TRBJ2-7
size: .
D: TRBD1
DNA: TGTGCCAGCAGTTACTCGAAAGGACAGGGCGGCGAGCAGTACTTC
CDR3: CASSYSKGQGGEQYF

V: TRBV9
J: TRBJ2-1
size: .
D: TRBD1
DNA: TGTGCCAGCAGCGTAGGAGGGACAGGGACCTACAATGAGCAGTTCTTC
CDR3: CASSVGGTGTYNEQFF

V: TRBV9
J: TRBJ2-2
size: .
D: TRBD2
DNA: TGTGCCAGCAGCGTAGCTAAGGTAGCGGGAGCCACCGGGGAGCTGTTTTTT
CDR3: CASSVAKVAGATGELFF

V: TRBV3-1/TRBV3-2
J: TRBJ2-1
size: .
D: .
DNA: TGTGCCAGCAGCCAGGGGGGACAGAACTCCTACAATGAGCAGTTCTTC
CDR3: CASSQGGQNSYNEQFF

V: TRBV18
J: TRBJ1-5
size: .
D: .
DNA: TGTGCCAGCTCATGGGGTGGGGCCAATCAGCCCCAGCATTTT
CDR3: CASSWGGANQPQHF

V: TRBV9
J: TRBJ2-1
size: .
D: TRBD2
DNA: TGTGCCAGCAGCCCCAGGCTAGCGGGAGGTTCCAATGAGCAGTTCTTC
CDR3: CASSPRLAGGSNEQFF

V: TRBV29-1
J: TRBJ2-1
size: .
D: TRBD1
DNA: TGCAGCGTTGGGAACAGGGGCAATGAGCAGTTCTTC
CDR3: CSVGNRGNEQFF

V: TRBV14
J: TRBJ1-2
size: .
D: .
DNA: TGTGCCAGCAGCTATGAAGGGCAGGGCTTCTATGGCTACACCTTC
CDR3: CASSYEGQGFYGYTF

V: TRBV24-1
J: TRBJ1-2
size: .
D: .
DNA: TGTGCCACCAGTGATCCAAAAGGGGCCGGCTATGGCTACACCTTC
CDR3: CATSDPKGAGYGYTF

V: TRBV12-3/TRBV12-4
J: TRBJ2-5
size: few
D: .
DNA: TGTGCCAGCAGTTTCGGGGAGACCCAGTACTTC
CDR3: CASSFGETQYF

V: TRBV19
J: TRBJ2-1
size: .
D: .
DNA: TGTGCCAGTATGCCGCGGCCATCCTACAATGAGCAGTTCTTC
CDR3: CASMPRPSYNEQFF

V: TRBV6-5
J: TRBJ2-7
size: few
D: TRBD2
DNA: TGTGCCAGCAGTTATGATGGCGGGAGATCCTACGAGCAGTACTTC
CDR3: CASSYDGGRSYEQYF

V: TRBV2
J: TRBJ2-7
size: .
D: .
DNA: TGTGCCAGCACAGTCTCTGACAGTTACGAGCAGTACTTC
CDR3: CASTVSDSYEQYF

V: TRBV27
J: TRBJ1-6
size: .
D: .
DNA: TGTGCCAGCATGCGTATTGTGTCGAATTCACCCCTCCACTTT
CDR3: CASMRIVSNSPLHF

V: TRBV7-9
J: TRBJ1-5
size: .
D: .
DNA: TGTGCCAGCAGCTGGACAGAAAGCAATCAGCCCCAGCATTTT
CDR3: CASSWTESNQPQHF

V: TRBV7-2
J: TRBJ2-6
size: .
D: .
DNA: TGTGCCAGCAGCTTAGCGAGGAGAGGGCCCGGGGCCAACGTCCTGACTTTC
CDR3: CASSLARRGPGANVLTF

V: TRBV6-1
J: TRBJ2-3
size: .
D: .
DNA: TGTGCCAGCAGTGAAGCTCTCCCGTCGAGCGGGACAGATACGCAGTATTTT
CDR3: CASSEALPSSGTDTQYF

V: TRBV28
J: TRBJ2-5
size: .
D: .
DNA: TGTGCCAGCAGTAAGGGGCCGACGAAAGAGACCCAGTACTTC
CDR3: CASSKGPTKETQYF

V: TRBV28
J: TRBJ2-7
size: once
D: TRBD2
DNA: TGTGCCAGCACCTTAGGGGGGAGCGGGAGAGGCCACGAGCAGTACTTC
CDR3: CASTLGGSGRGHEQYF

V: TRBV27
J: TRBJ1-1
size: .
D: TRBD1
DNA: TGTGCCAGCAGAGGACAGGGATATGAAGCTTTCTTT
CDR3: CASRGQGYEAFF

V: TRBV25-1
J: TRBJ1-1
size: .
D: .
DNA: TGTGCCAGCAGTGAAGTTCAGGCTTATGAGACTGAAGCTTTCTTT
CDR3: CASSEVQAYETEAFF

V: TRBV6-5
J: TRBJ2-5
size: once
D: TRBD2
DNA: TGTGCCAGCAGTTACTCGGTAGCGGGAGGGGAGACCCAGTACTTC
CDR3: CASSYSVAGGETQYF

V: TRBV12-3/TRBV12-4
J: TRBJ1-2
size: .
D: .
DNA: TGTGCCAGCAGTTCGACAGCCTTCTATGGCTACACCTTC
CDR3: CASSSTAFYGYTF

V: TRBV24-1
J: TRBJ2-1
size: .
D: TRBD2
DNA: TGTGCCACCAAGGTAGCGGGAGGGGCGAAGTACAATGAGCAGTTCTTC
CDR3: CATKVAGGAKYNEQFF

V: TRBV6-5
J: TRBJ1-1
size: .
D: TRBD1
DNA: TGTGCCAGCGCAGGACAGGGGGCAGGGGACACTGAAGCTTTCTTT
CDR3: CASAGQGAGDTEAFF

V: TRBV11-2
J: TRBJ1-1
size: .
D: TRBD1
DNA: TGTGCCAGCAGCTTAATCCAGGGACAGGGGACCACTGAAGCTTTCTTT
CDR3: CASSLIQGQGTTEAFF

V: TRBV4-2
J: TRBJ1-6
size: once
D: .
DNA: TGTGCCAGCAGCCAAGACCCTAGCACTGGGTATAATTCACCCCTCCACTTT
CDR3: CASSQDPSTGYNSPLHF

V: TRBV7-2
J: TRBJ1-1
size: .
D: TRBD1
DNA: TGTGCCAGCAGCTGGGGACAGGGAGGTAACACTGAAGCTTTCTTT
CDR3: CASSWGQGGNTEAFF

V: TRBV29-1
J: TRBJ1-3
size: .
D: .
DNA: TGCAGCGTTGCGACAAACGGAAACACCATATATTTT
CDR3: CSVATNGNTIYF

V: TRBV6-2/TRBV6-3
J: TRBJ1-1
size: .
D: .
DNA: TGTGCCAGCAGTTATCGGGCAGGGATGAACACTGAAGCTTTCTTT
CDR3: CASSYRAGMNTEAFF

V: TRBV7-6
J: TRBJ1-5
size: .
D: .
DNA: TGTGCCAGCAGCTTAGGGCAGGGAGGCCAGCCCCAGCATTTT
CDR3: CASSLGQGGQPQHF

V: TRBV28
J: TRBJ2-5
size: .
D: TRBD2
DNA: TGTGCCAGCACCACCAGCGGGGGGTTGGCGGGAGGGCGACAAGAGACCCAGTACTTC
CDR3: CASTTSGGLAGGRQETQYF

V: TRBV6-5
J: TRBJ2-7
size: .
D: TRBD2
DNA: TGTGCCAGCGGGTTTGCGGGGGGGCTCGACGAGCAGTACTTC
CDR3: CASGFAGGLDEQYF

V: TRBV25-1
J: TRBJ1-6
size: .
D: .
DNA: TGTGCCAGCAGTGAATATGGGGGCAATTCACCCCTCCACTTT
CDR3: CASSEYGGNSPLHF

V: TRBV28
J: TRBJ2-7
size: .
D: .
DNA: TGTGCCAGCAGGTGGGGGGTGGGAGAGCAGTACTTC
CDR3: CASRWGVGEQYF

V: TRBV4-2
J: TRBJ1-5
size: few
D: TRBD1
DNA: TGTGCCAGCAGCCCCTACACAGGGGCCAACCAGCCCCAGCATTTT
CDR3: CASSPYTGANQPQHF

V: TRBV28
J: TRBJ1-1
size: .
D: TRBD1
DNA: TGTGCCAGCAATCATGGGGGGACAGGGAACACTGAAGCTTTCTTT
CDR3: CASNHGGTGNTEAFF

V: TRBV19
J: TRBJ1-2
size: .
D: .
DNA: TGTGCCAGTAGTAGCGGTGGCTACACCTTC
CDR3: CASSSGGYTF

V: TRBV5-1
J: TRBJ2-7
size: .
D: TRBD1
DNA: TGCGCCAGCGCACAGGGGAACTACGAGCAGTACTTC
CDR3: CASAQGNYEQYF

V: TRBV10-2
J: TRBJ2-7
size: .
D: .
DNA: TGCGCCAGCAGAAATGACAGTCCCTACGAGCAGTACTTC
CDR3: CASRNDSPYEQYF